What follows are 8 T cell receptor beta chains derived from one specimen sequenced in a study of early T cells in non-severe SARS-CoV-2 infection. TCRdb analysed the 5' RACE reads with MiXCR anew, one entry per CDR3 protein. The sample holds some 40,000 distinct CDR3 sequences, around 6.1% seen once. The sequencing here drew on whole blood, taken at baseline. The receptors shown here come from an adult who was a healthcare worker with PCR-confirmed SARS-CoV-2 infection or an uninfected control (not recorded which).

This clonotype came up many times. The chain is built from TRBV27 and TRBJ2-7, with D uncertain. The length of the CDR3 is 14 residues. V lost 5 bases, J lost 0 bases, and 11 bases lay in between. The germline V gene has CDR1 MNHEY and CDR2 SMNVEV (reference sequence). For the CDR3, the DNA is TGTGCCAGCAGTCGACAAGGAAGCTCCTACGAGCAGTACTTC. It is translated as CASSRQGSSYEQYF.

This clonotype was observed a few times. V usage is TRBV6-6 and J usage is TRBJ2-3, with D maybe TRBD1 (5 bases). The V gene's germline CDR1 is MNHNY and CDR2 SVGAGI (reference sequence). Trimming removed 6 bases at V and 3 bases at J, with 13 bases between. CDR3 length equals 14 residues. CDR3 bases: TGTGCCAGCAGGACCGCAGGGAATACAGATACGCAGTATTTT. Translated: CASRTAGNTDTQYF.

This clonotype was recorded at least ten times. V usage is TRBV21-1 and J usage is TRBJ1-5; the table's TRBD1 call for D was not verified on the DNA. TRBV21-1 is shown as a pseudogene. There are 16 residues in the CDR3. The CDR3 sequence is CASSGRKDRGGQPQHF. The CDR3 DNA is TGTGCCAGCAGCGGTCGTAAGGACAGGGGAGGACAGCCCCAGCATTTT.

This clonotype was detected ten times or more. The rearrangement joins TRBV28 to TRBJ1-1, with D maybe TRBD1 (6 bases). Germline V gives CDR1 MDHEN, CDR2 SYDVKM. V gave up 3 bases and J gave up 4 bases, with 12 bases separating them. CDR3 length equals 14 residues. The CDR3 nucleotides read TGTGCCAGCAGTTTTCTGGGGGGGGCCACTGAAGCTTTCTTT. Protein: CASSFLGGATEAFF.

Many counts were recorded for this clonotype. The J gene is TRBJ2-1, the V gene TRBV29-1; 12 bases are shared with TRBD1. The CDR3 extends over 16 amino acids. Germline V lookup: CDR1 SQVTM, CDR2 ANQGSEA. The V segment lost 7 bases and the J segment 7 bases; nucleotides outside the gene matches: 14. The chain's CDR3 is CSAPEGGQGAHNEQFF. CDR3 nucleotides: TGCAGCGCCCCCGAAGGGGGACAGGGGGCGCATAATGAGCAGTTCTTC.

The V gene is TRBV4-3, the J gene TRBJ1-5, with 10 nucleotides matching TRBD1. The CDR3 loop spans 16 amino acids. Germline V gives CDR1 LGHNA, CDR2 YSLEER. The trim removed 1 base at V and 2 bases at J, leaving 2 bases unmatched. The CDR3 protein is CASSQATGGRNQPQHF. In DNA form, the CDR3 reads TGCGCCAGCAGCCAAGCGACAGGGGGCCGCAATCAGCCCCAGCATTTT.

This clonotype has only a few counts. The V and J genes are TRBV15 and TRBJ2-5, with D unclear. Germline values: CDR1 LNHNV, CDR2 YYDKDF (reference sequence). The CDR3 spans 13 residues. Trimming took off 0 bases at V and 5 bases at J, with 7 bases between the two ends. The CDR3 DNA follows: TGTGCCACCAGCAGAGATTACCGGGAGACCCAGTACTTC. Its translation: CATSRDYRETQYF.

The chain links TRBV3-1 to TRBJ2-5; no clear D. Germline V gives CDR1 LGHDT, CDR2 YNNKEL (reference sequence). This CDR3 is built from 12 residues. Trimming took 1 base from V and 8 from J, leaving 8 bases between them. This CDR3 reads CASSQVKRTQYF. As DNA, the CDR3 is TGTGCCAGCAGCCAAGTAAAGAGAACCCAGTACTTC.